The 32 T cell receptor beta chains in this list originate from one sample, sequenced in a study of Ad26.COV2.S vaccination and SARS-CoV-2 variants. As for treatment: approximately 18 received Ad26.COV2.S at low or high dose, single or two shots; roughly five received placebo; per-sample allocation not given. Sampling was performed 63 days after the first vaccine or placebo injection. The table came from immunoSEQ multiplex PCR; TCRdb's copy has only in-frame clones and leaves some out. The repertoire consists of more than 300,000 clones, with around nine tenths occurring once and the leading ten covering about 10%. Source: peripheral blood, taken in a trial of Ad26.COV2.S vaccine versus placebo. The receptors were gathered from a person aged 18-65 years who received the Ad26.COV2.S COVID-19 vaccine or a placebo.

This chain uses TRBV5-6 with TRBJ1-2; 10 nucleotides agree with TRBD1. The junction had 10 bases not matched to a gene; V was cut back by 1 base and J by 7 bases. This CDR3 region has 16 residues. Germline V CDR1 and CDR2: SGHDT, YYEEEE. The chain's CDR3 is CASSLLPGQGVRGYTF. The CDR3 DNA reads as TGTGCCAGCAGCTTGTTACCCGGACAGGGGGTGCGTGGCTACACCTTC.

This clone was seen a single time. The chain links TRBV19 to TRBJ1-2; 12 bases match TRBD1. Trimming took 7 bases from V and 7 from J; bases not matched to a gene: 4. The CDR3 consists of 13 residues. Germline lookup yields CDR1 LNHDA and CDR2 SQIVND (reference sequence). The CDR3 reads CASTGQGASGYTF. DNA for the CDR3: TGTGCCAGTACGGGACAGGGGGCTTCTGGCTACACCTTC.

This chain links TRBV4-3 with TRBJ1-3, with D tentatively TRBD1 (6 bases). The V gene's germline CDR1 is LGHNA and CDR2 YSLEER. V shed 1 base and J shed 0 bases, with 16 bases lying between them. The CDR3 spans 18 residues. The CDR3 here is CASSQGGRGSFSGNTIYF. As DNA, the CDR3 is TGCGCCAGCAGCCAAGGGGGTAGGGGGTCATTCTCTGGAAACACCATATATTTT.

The CDR3 is CASSPEGTSGGQLYF. CDR3 sequence (DNA): TGTGCCAGCTCACCCGAAGGGACTAGCGGGGGCCAACTGTACTTC. The chain has TRBV18 and TRBJ2-7, with 14 nucleotides matching TRBD2. This CDR3 is built from 15 residues. Germline-derived CDR1 and CDR2 are KGHSH and LQKENI. V shed 3 bases, J shed 12 bases, and the junction held 10 bases outside the gene matches.

The chain is built from TRBV5-4 and TRBJ2-3, with TRBD2 as a possible D gene (6 bases). The CDR3 is 15 amino acids. Germline lookup yields CDR1 SGHNT and CDR2 YYREEE (reference sequence). Between the trimmed V and J ends, which lost 4 bases and 3 bases, there was a span of 15 bases. DNA for the CDR3: TGTGCCAGCAGCCCTGGGGGGTCCGGGACAGATACGCAGTATTTT. It yields the protein CASSPGGSGTDTQYF.

Only one count was recorded for this clone. The rearrangement uses TRBV23-1 and TRBJ2-4; D tentatively reads TRBD1 or TRBD2 (5 bases each). TRBV23-1 is reported as an ORF; its role is uncertain. This CDR3 region has 20 residues. Trimming stripped 2 bases from V and 0 bases from J, with 23 bases between. Written as DNA, the CDR3 is TGCGCCAGCAGTCAACCGACACGTGGGGGTTTGGGAAGAGCCAAAAACATTCAGTACTTC. It codes for CASSQPTRGGLGRAKNIQYF.

Points on this clone: Additional DNA sequences in this sample encode the identical CDR3. The chain has TRBV6-5 and TRBJ2-7; 9 nucleotides align to TRBD2. CDR3 length: 13 residues. Unmatched junction bases numbered 3, after V lost 6 bases and J lost 3 bases. Germline V lookup: CDR1 MNHEY, CDR2 SVGAGI. The CDR3 region has the DNA TGTGCCAGCAGAGCGGGAGGCCGCTACGAGCAGTACTTC. Its translation: CASRAGGRYEQYF.

Written as DNA, the CDR3 is TGTGCCAGCAGTCCGCCCGGCGGGAGCTCCTACGAGCAGTACTTC. It specifies CASSPPGGSSYEQYF. The chain carries TRBV27 and TRBJ2-7; 7 nucleotides align to TRBD2. CDR3 length: 15 residues. The trim removed 5 bases at V and 0 bases at J, leaving 7 bases unmatched. In germline, CDR1 is MNHEY, CDR2 SMNVEV (reference sequence).

The rearrangement uses TRBV2 and TRBJ2-4; D gene unclear. The germline V gene has CDR1 SNHLY and CDR2 FYNNEI. The CDR3 sequence is 14 residues long. Trimming left V 4 bases short and J 7 bases short, with 14 bases between. Here the CDR3 DNA reads TGTGCCAGCAGTGCTACTACCTTGATCAACATTCAGTACTTC. This encodes CASSATTLINIQYF.

This chain uses TRBV6-5 with TRBJ1-3; D is uncertain. The V and J ends lost 5 bases and 6 bases respectively, with 14 bases between them. This CDR3 region has 14 residues. Germline V gene lookup returns CDR1 MNHEY and CDR2 SVGAGI. The DNA of the CDR3 is TGTGCCAGCAGTACCACGGTGGTTGAAAACACCATATATTTT. It translates to CASSTTVVENTIYF.

V usage is TRBV14 and J usage is TRBJ2-2, with 10 nucleotides matching TRBD2. The CDR3 runs 18 residues. The J segment lost 5 bases and the V segment lost 0 bases, leaving 9 bases of the junction unmatched. Germline V gene data show CDR1 as SGHDN and CDR2 as FVKESK. The CDR3 spells CASSQDLAGAPRTGELFF. The CDR3 nucleotides read TGTGCCAGCAGCCAAGACCTAGCGGGGGCCCCGAGGACCGGGGAGCTGTTTTTT. Combining the CDR3 with reference TRBV14 and TRBJ2-2 gives the whole variable domain EAGVTQFPSHSVIEKGQTVTLRCDPISGHDNLYWYRRVMGKEIKFLLHFVKESKQDESGMPNNRFLAERTGGTYSTLKVQPAELEDSGVYFCASSQDLAGAPRTGELFFGEGSRLTVL.

J is TRBJ1-2 and V is TRBV7-8; D perhaps matches TRBD1 (5 bases). Germline loops: CDR1 SGHVS, CDR2 FQNEAQ. This CDR3 comprises 14 residues. Trimming took 5 bases from V and 7 from J, leaving 17 bases between them. The CDR3 region is CASSPEGSWGGYTF. CDR3 DNA sequence: TGTGCCAGCAGCCCCGAGGGGAGCTGGGGTGGCTACACCTTC.

In DNA form, the CDR3 reads TGTGCCAGTAGTATGTGGGGGACTTATGGCTACACCTTC. As protein: CASSMWGTYGYTF. The chain uses TRBV19 and TRBJ1-2; D is perhaps TRBD1 (5 bases). CDR1 and CDR2 (germline): LNHDA, SQIVND (reference sequence). Trimming stripped 3 bases from V and 5 bases from J, with 10 bases between. CDR3 length: 13 amino acids. Using reference TRBV19 and TRBJ1-2 for the parts outside the CDR3, the full variable domain is DGGITQSPKYLFRKEGQNVTLSCEQNLNHDAMYWYRQDPGQGLRLIYYSQIVNDFQKGDIAEGYSVSREKKESFPLTVTSAQKNPTAFYLCASSMWGTYGYTFGSGTRLTVV.

The CDR3 protein is CASSGGDRGNTEAFF. DNA for the CDR3: TGTGCCAGCAGTGGGGGGGACAGGGGGAACACTGAAGCTTTCTTT. The gene calls are TRBV28 and TRBJ1-1, with TRBD1 matching over 10 bases. V lost 5 bases and J lost 1; bases outside the gene matches: 4. In germline, CDR1 is MDHEN, CDR2 SYDVKM. CDR3 size: 15 residues.

Here the CDR3 DNA reads TGTGCCAGCCTTCGGGACTCTGGAAACACCATATATTTT. Translating it yields CASLRDSGNTIYF. V usage is TRBV6-5 and J usage is TRBJ1-3; no definite D call. From germline, CDR1 is MNHEY and CDR2 SVGAGI. CDR3 length equals 13 residues. The germline V and J ends were trimmed by 8 bases and 0 bases, with 8 bases remaining between them.

The V call is TRBV4-3, the J call TRBJ2-6, with D uncertain. The germline V and J ends were trimmed by 0 bases and 4 bases, with 7 bases remaining between them. This CDR3 comprises 15 residues. The germline gives CDR1 LGHNA, CDR2 YSLEER. The chain's CDR3 is CASSQDKPGANVLTF. The CDR3 DNA follows: TGCGCCAGCAGCCAAGATAAGCCCGGGGCCAACGTCCTGACTTTC.

The gene calls are TRBV11-2 and TRBJ2-7; D possibly corresponds to TRBD1 (6 bases). V lost 5 bases to trimming and J lost 0 bases, with 17 bases between them. This CDR3 is 16 amino acids long. Germline-derived CDR1 and CDR2 are SGHAT and FQNNGV. The CDR3 loop reads CASSTRQAQSSYEQYF. The CDR3 nucleotides are TGTGCCAGCAGCACCCGACAGGCTCAAAGCTCCTACGAGCAGTACTTC.

J is TRBJ2-5 and V is TRBV19; D is perhaps TRBD1 (5 bases). Germline V gene sequence: CDR1 LNHDA, CDR2 SQIVND (reference sequence). This CDR3 is 14 amino acids long. The germline V and J ends were trimmed by 3 bases and 5 bases, with 13 bases remaining between them. CDR3 protein: CASSILGVGETQYF. Here the CDR3 DNA reads TGTGCCAGTAGTATTTTAGGGGTAGGTGAGACCCAGTACTTC.

The rearrangement joins TRBV3-1 (or the pseudogene TRBV3-2) to TRBJ1-5, with TRBD1 matching 7 bases. V trimming: 4 bases; J trimming: 3 bases; junction bases outside the gene matches: 3. The CDR3 has 14 residues. In germline, CDR1 is LGHDT, CDR2 YNNKEL (reference sequence). The chain's CDR3 is CASSLGTVNQPQHF. The DNA of the CDR3 is TGTGCCAGCAGCCTCGGGACAGTCAATCAGCCCCAGCATTTT.

The chain has TRBV7-9 and TRBJ2-2; D is undetermined. Trimming took off 1 base at V and 7 bases at J, with 13 bases between the two ends. The length of the CDR3 is 15 residues. Looked up from germline, CDR1 is SEHNR and CDR2 is FQNEAQ (reference sequence). The CDR3 DNA follows: TGTGCCAGCAGCTTAGACCTTCCGGCCCGCGGGGAGCTGTTTTTT. This gives the protein CASSLDLPARGELFF. Full variable domain (rest looked up from reference TRBV7-9 and TRBJ2-2): DTGVSQNPRHKITKRGQNVTFRCDPISEHNRLYWYRQTLGQGPEFLTYFQNEAQLEKSRLLSDRFSAERPKGSFSTLEIQRTEQGDSAMYLCASSLDLPARGELFFGEGSRLTVL.

This rearrangement joins TRBV12-2 to TRBJ2-7. TRBV12-2 is designated a pseudogene. This CDR3 is built from 13 residues. CDR3: CASRTGTVGEQYF. CDR3 bases: TGTGCAAGTCGTACCGGGACGGTGGGGGAGCAGTACTTC.

This rearrangement joins TRBV18 to TRBJ2-3; 9 positions agree with TRBD2. CDR1 is KGHSH, CDR2 LQKENI, per germline. Losses at the gene ends were 1 base for V and 4 bases for J; bases not matched to a gene: 6. The CDR3 is 16 amino acids. The CDR3, as DNA: TGTGCCAGCTCACCACAAAAGCGGGAGGTTTCAGATACGCAGTATTTT. Amino acid sequence: CASSPQKREVSDTQYF.

The CDR3 coding sequence is TGTGCCAGCAGTTACCTAAGGACTAGCGGGGGGAATTACAATGAGCAGTTCTTC. Translation gives CASSYLRTSGGNYNEQFF. The chain employs TRBV6-2 or TRBV6-3 and TRBJ2-1; TRBD2 matches at 14 bases. V was clipped by 2 bases and J by 4 bases; unmatched bases: 7. CDR3 length: 18 amino acids. The V gene's germline CDR1 is MNHEY and CDR2 SVGEGT.

This clone has a single count. The same CDR3 can be traced to other DNA sequences in this sample. The chain has TRBV12-3 or TRBV12-4 and TRBJ1-2; D is possibly TRBD1 (6 bases). The CDR3 totals 13 residues. Trimming removed 3 bases at V and 3 bases at J, with 8 bases between. The CDR3 DNA follows: TGTGCCAGCAGTTTTGGGGGCGACTATGGCTACACCTTC. It specifies CASSFGGDYGYTF.

The CDR3: CASSHATGTSGGEQFF. The CDR3 region has the DNA TGTGCCAGCAGCCATGCTACCGGGACTTCGGGGGGGGAGCAGTTCTTC. V and J are TRBV3-1 (or the pseudogene TRBV3-2) and TRBJ2-1; 8 bases agree with TRBD2. Germline V lookup: CDR1 LGHDT, CDR2 YNNKEL (reference sequence). Trimming removed 3 bases from V and 10 bases from J; junction bases left unmatched: 14. This CDR3 spans 16 amino acids.

The rearrangement uses TRBV2 and TRBJ2-3, with TRBD1 identical over 8 bases. Germline CDR1 SNHLY, CDR2 FYNNEI. Trimming at V came to 3 bases and at J to 3 bases, leaving 14 bases not matched to a gene. The CDR3 is 18 residues long. CDR3 DNA: TGTGCCAGCAGTGATCCGGCTCGATCAGGGGGCCTTACAGATACGCAGTATTTT. Residues: CASSDPARSGGLTDTQYF.

The chain employs TRBV9 and TRBJ1-3; D gene uncertain. This CDR3 is 15 amino acids long. Between the trimmed V and J ends, which lost 1 base and 0 bases, there was a span of 8 bases. Germline CDR1 and CDR2: SGDLS and YYNGEE. The CDR3 sequence: CASSVNSYSGNTIYF. The CDR3 nucleotides are TGTGCCAGCAGCGTAAACTCCTACTCTGGAAACACCATATATTTT.

The chain joins TRBV7-2 to TRBJ2-3; D may be TRBD2 (6 bases). The CDR3 covers 17 residues. V dropped 1 base and J dropped 7 bases, with 21 bases sitting between them. The V gene's germline CDR1 is SGHTA and CDR2 FQGNSA. The CDR3 protein is CASSLGAGTPKGNTQYF. The CDR3 DNA reads TGTGCCAGCAGCTTAGGGGCGGGGACCCCTAAGGGAAATACGCAGTATTTT.

The V gene is TRBV5-1, the J gene TRBJ2-2; D gene unclear. Trimming removed 4 bases from V and 3 bases from J, with 13 bases in between. The CDR3 runs to 15 residues. CDR1 is SGHRS, CDR2 YFSETQ, per germline. CDR3 in DNA: TGCGCCAGCAGCGACGGGCGTCCGGACACCGGGGAGCTGTTTTTT. Protein sequence: CASSDGRPDTGELFF. The entire variable domain, with the rest obtained from reference TRBV5-1 and TRBJ2-2, is as follows: KAGVTQTPRYLIKTRGQQVTLSCSPISGHRSVSWYQQTPGQGLQFLFEYFSETQRNKGNFPGRFSGRQFSNSRSEMNVSTLELGDSALYLCASSDGRPDTGELFFGEGSRLTVL.

This chain joins TRBV7-2 and TRBJ2-7; 8 bases are shared with TRBD2. This CDR3 region has 15 residues. Germline V gene sequence: CDR1 SGHTA, CDR2 FQGNSA. J was trimmed by 2 bases and V by 4 bases; bases with no gene match: 7. For the CDR3, the DNA is TGTGCCAGCAGCTCCTCTAGCGGGTCAACCTACGAGCAGTACTTC. Protein: CASSSSSGSTYEQYF. Using reference TRBV7-2 and TRBJ2-7 for the parts outside the CDR3, the full variable domain is GAGVSQSPSNKVTEKGKDVELRCDPISGHTALYWYRQSLGQGLEFLIYFQGNSAPDKSGLPSDRFSAERTGGSVSTLTIQRTQQEDSAVYLCASSSSSGSTYEQYFGPGTRLTVT.

The chain combines TRBV28 with TRBJ2-7; no clear D. This CDR3 has 17 residues. The germline V and J ends were trimmed by 1 base and 3 bases, with 19 bases remaining between them. From germline, CDR1 is MDHEN and CDR2 SYDVKM. The CDR3 loop reads CASSLSPRRKKLYEQYF. DNA for the CDR3: TGTGCCAGCAGTTTATCCCCCCGACGGAAAAAGCTCTACGAGCAGTACTTC.

This rearrangement joins TRBV19 to TRBJ1-2; a weak D match, TRBD1 (6 bases). Trimming left V 1 base short and J 10 bases short, with 13 bases between. Germline V gene lookup returns CDR1 LNHDA and CDR2 SQIVND (reference sequence). This CDR3 is 13 amino acids long. The CDR3 DNA is TGTGCCAGTAGTATAGGAAGACAGGCGGCCTACACCTTC. It encodes CASSIGRQAAYTF. The full variable domain, with the rest looked up from reference TRBV19 and TRBJ1-2, is DGGITQSPKYLFRKEGQNVTLSCEQNLNHDAMYWYRQDPGQGLRLIYYSQIVNDFQKGDIAEGYSVSREKKESFPLTVTSAQKNPTAFYLCASSIGRQAAYTFGSGTRLTVV.